This T cell receptor (beta chain) is drawn from a study of cytomegalovirus exposure and HLA in healthy donors. CDR3 length equals 16 residues. Losses at the gene ends were 3 bases for V and 8 bases for J; bases not matched to a gene: 8. Germline V gene sequence: CDR1 KGHSH, CDR2 LQKENI. 60 Vbeta and 13 Jbeta primers were used in PCR. Authors' data handling: Approximately 9.9 million of 80 million to 85 million unique TCR beta chains were shared, per a later count. Data came from immunoSEQ multiplex PCR; TCRdb stores just in-frame clones and leaves some out. V and J calls and clone size follow that table, whereas D and trimming were derived from the DNA. The listing contains 150,000 to 200,000 clones.

Sequencing used PBMCs. This TCR derives from a woman aged 18 to 35 in good health and CMV-seropositive. V gene TRBV18 combines with J gene TRBJ2-1, with 12 bases that match TRBD2. The CDR3 bases are TGTGCCAGCTCACCTGGACTAGCGGGAACTCACGATGAGCAGTTCTTC. This translates into CASSPGLAGTHDEQFF.